Each of the 4 T cell receptor beta chains below was sequenced from the same sample in a study of T cells in Graves' hyperthyroidism and ophthalmopathy. Amplification of TCR beta CDR3 regions was performed using RNA transcripts as template. HTBI primers were used for first-round RT-PCR of the TCR CDR3. Each CDR3 protein is one row after TCRdb ran MiXCR on the multiplex PCR reads. The sample holds about 400,000 distinct CDR3 sequences; roughly 14% are singletons and the top ten take about 12%. The sequencing sample was made of blood. The receptors come from a man between 18 and 35 years old with Graves' ophthalmopathy.

The sample holds many counts of this clonotype. The J gene is TRBJ1-1, the V gene TRBV13, with 10 bases that match TRBD1. This CDR3 contains 13 residues. The junction had 1 base not matched to a gene; V was cut back by 6 bases and J by 3 bases. Per the germline V gene, CDR1 is PRHDT and CDR2 is FYEKMQ (reference sequence). In nucleotides, the CDR3 is TGTGCCAGCAGGGGGACAGGGGACACTGAAGCTTTCTTT. This codes for CASRGTGDTEAFF.

This clonotype was found many times. This rearrangement joins TRBV11-2 to TRBJ2-3; the D is unclear. This CDR3 has 13 amino acids. Trimming took 0 bases from V and 5 from J, leaving 6 bases between them. The germline V gene has CDR1 SGHAT and CDR2 FQNNGV. CDR3 coding DNA: TGTGCCAGCAGCTTAGAAGTTCAAGATACGCAGTATTTT. Translation gives CASSLEVQDTQYF.

The chain links TRBV5-1 to TRBJ2-4, with a possible D match to TRBD1 (5 bases). Per germline, CDR1 SGHRS and CDR2 YFSETQ. The CDR3 spans 13 residues. The DNA for the CDR3 is TGCCCGCGGCAGGGCATCATCAAAAACATTCAGTACTTC. It encodes CPRQGIIKNIQYF.

There are many counts of this clonotype. The genes are TRBV29-1 and TRBJ1-2; TRBD1 might be the D (5 bases). This CDR3 has 13 residues. V lost 1 base and J lost 4, with 10 bases in between. Germline assignment: CDR1 SQVTM and CDR2 ANQGSEA. CDR3 protein: CSVEALRVYGYTF. CDR3 sequence (DNA): TGCAGCGTTGAAGCTCTCAGGGTCTATGGCTACACCTTC.